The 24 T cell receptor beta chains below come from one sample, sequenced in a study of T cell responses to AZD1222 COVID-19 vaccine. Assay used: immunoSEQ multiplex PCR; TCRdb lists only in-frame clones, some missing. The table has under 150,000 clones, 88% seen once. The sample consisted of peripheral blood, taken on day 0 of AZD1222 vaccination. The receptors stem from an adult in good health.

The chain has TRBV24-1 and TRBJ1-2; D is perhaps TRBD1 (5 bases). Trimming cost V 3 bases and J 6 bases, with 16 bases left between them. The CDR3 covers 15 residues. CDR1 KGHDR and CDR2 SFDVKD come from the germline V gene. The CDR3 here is CATSDAGTPPHGYTF. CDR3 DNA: TGTGCCACCAGTGATGCCGGGACCCCCCCCCATGGCTACACCTTC.

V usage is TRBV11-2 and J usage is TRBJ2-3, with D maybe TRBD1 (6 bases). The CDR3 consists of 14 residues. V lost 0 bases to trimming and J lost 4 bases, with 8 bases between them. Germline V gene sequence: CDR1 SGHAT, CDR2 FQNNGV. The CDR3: CASSLDQGPDTQYF. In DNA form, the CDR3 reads TGTGCCAGCAGCTTAGATCAGGGGCCAGATACGCAGTATTTT. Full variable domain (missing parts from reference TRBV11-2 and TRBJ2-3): EAGVAQSPRYKIIEKRQSVAFWCNPISGHATLYWYQQILGQGPKLLIQFQNNGVVDDSQLPKDRFSAERLKGVDSTLKIQPAKLEDSAVYLCASSLDQGPDTQYFGPGTRLTVL.

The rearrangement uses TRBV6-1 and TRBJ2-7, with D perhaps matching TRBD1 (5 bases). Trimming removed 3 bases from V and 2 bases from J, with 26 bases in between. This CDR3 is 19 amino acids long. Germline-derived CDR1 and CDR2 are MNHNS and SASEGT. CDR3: CASSEFGAYRPGRTYEQYF. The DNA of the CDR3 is TGTGCCAGCAGTGAGTTTGGGGCTTATCGGCCAGGACGGACCTACGAGCAGTACTTC.

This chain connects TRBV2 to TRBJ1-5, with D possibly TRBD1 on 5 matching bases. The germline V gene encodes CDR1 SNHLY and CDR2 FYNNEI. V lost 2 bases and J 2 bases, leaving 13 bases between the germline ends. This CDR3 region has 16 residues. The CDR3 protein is CASSEQGRAGNQPQHF. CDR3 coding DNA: TGTGCCAGCAGTGAACAGGGCAGGGCGGGCAATCAGCCCCAGCATTTT.

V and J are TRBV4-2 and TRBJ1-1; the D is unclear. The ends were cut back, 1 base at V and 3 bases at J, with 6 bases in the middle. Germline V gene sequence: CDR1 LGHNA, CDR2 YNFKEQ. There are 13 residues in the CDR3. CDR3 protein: CASSQATHTEAFF. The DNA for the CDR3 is TGTGCCAGCAGCCAAGCGACTCACACTGAAGCTTTCTTT.

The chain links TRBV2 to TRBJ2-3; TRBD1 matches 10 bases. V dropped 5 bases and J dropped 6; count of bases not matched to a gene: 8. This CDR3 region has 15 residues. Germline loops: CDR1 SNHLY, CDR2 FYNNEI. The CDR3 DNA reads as TGTGCCAGCAGTAAGGGGACAGGGGCTGGGGATACGCAGTATTTT. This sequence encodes CASSKGTGAGDTQYF.

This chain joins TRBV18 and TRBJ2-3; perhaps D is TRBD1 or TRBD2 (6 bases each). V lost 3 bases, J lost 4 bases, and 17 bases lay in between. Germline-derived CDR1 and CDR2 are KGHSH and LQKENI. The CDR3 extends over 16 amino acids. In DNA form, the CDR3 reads TGTGCCAGCTCACCCCCATTCGGGGGCGGCGCAGATACGCAGTATTTT. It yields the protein CASSPPFGGGADTQYF. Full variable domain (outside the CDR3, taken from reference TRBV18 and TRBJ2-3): NAGVMQNPRHLVRRRGQEARLRCSPMKGHSHVYWYRQLPEEGLKFMVYLQKENIIDESGMPKERFSAEFPKEGPSILRIQQVVRGDSAAYFCASSPPFGGGADTQYFGPGTRLTVL.

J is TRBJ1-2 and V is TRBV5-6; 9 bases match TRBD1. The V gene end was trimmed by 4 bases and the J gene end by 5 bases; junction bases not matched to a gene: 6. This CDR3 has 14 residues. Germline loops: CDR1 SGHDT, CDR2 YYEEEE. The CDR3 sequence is CASSPDRGVYGYTF. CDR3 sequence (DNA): TGTGCCAGCAGCCCGGACAGGGGAGTTTATGGCTACACCTTC.

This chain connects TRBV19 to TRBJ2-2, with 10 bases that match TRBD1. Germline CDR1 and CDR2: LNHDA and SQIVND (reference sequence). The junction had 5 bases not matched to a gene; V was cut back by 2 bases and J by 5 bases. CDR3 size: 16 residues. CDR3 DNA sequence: TGTGCCAGTAGTATAAAACGACAGGGGGCAACCGGGGAGCTGTTTTTT. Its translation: CASSIKRQGATGELFF. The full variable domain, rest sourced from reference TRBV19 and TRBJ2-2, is DGGITQSPKYLFRKEGQNVTLSCEQNLNHDAMYWYRQDPGQGLRLIYYSQIVNDFQKGDIAEGYSVSREKKESFPLTVTSAQKNPTAFYLCASSIKRQGATGELFFGEGSRLTVL.

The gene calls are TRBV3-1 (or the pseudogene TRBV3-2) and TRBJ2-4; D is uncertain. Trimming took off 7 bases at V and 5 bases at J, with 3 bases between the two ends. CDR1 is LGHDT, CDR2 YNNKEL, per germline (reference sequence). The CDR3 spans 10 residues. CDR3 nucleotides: TGTGCCAGCAAGGAAAACATTCAGTACTTC. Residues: CASKENIQYF.

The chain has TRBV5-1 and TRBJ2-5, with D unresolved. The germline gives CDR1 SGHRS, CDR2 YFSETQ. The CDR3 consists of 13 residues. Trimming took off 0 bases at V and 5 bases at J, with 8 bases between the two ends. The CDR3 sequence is CASSLEGVETQYF. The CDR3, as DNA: TGCGCCAGCAGCTTGGAGGGTGTGGAGACCCAGTACTTC.

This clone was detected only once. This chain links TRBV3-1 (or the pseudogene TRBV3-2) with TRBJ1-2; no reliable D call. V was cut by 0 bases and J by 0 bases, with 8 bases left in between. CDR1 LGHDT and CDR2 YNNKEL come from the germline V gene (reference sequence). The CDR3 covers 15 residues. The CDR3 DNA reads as TGTGCCAGCAGCCAAGACGTCTTAGCTAACTATGGCTACACCTTC. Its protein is CASSQDVLANYGYTF.

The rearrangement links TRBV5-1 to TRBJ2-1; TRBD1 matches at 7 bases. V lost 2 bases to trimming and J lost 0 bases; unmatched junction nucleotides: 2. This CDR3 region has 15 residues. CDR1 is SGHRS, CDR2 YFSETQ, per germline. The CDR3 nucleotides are TGCGCCAGCAGCTTAGACAGGGTCTCCTACAATGAGCAGTTCTTC. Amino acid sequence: CASSLDRVSYNEQFF.

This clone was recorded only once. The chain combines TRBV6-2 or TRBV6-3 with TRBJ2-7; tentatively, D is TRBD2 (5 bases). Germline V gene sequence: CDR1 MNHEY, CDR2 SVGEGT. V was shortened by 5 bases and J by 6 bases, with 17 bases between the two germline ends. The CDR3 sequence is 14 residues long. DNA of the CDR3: TGTGCCAGCAGTCTCCCCCTCCCGGGGAGCGAGCAGTACTTC. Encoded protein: CASSLPLPGSEQYF.

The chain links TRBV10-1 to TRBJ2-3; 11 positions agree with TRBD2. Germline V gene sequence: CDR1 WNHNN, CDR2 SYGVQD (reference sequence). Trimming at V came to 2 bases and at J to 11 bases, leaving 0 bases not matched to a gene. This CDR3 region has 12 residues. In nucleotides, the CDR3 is TGCGCCAGCAGTGAGGGACTAGCGGGGCAGTATTTT. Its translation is CASSEGLAGQYF.

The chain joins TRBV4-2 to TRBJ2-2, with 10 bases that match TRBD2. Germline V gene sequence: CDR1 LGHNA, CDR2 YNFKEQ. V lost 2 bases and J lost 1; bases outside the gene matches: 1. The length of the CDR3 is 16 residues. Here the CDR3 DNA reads TGTGCCAGCAGCCAACGACTAGCGGGGAACACCGGGGAGCTGTTTTTT. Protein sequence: CASSQRLAGNTGELFF.

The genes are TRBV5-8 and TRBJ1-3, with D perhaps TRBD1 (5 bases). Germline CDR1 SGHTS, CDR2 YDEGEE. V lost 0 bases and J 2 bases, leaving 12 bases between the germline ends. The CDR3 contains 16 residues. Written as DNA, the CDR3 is TGTGCCAGCAGCTTGGAAACAGGAACGGCTGGAAACACCATATATTTT. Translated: CASSLETGTAGNTIYF.

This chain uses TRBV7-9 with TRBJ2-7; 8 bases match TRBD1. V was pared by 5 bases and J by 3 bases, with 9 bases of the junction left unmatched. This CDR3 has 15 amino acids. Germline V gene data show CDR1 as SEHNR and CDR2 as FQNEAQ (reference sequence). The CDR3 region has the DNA TGTGCCAGCAGCCCCCCGGGACAGGTGTTCTACGAGCAGTACTTC. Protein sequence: CASSPPGQVFYEQYF.

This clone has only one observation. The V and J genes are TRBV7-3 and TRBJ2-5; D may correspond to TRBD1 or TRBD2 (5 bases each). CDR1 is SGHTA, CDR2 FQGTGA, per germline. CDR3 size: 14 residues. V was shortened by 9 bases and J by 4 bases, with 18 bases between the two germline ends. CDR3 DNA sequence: TGTGCCAGTAATTCTGGGGGTGTCGGAGAGACCCAGTACTTC. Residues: CASNSGGVGETQYF.

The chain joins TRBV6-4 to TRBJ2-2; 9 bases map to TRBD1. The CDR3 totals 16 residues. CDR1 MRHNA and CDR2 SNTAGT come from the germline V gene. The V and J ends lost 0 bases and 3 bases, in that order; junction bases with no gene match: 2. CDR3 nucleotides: TGTGCCAGCAGTGACTCGGACAGGGGACACACCGGGGAGCTGTTTTTT. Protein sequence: CASSDSDRGHTGELFF.

The CDR3 spells CASSSTFDSNQPQHF. In nucleotides, the CDR3 is TGTGCCAGCAGCTCAACGTTTGATAGCAATCAGCCCCAGCATTTT. The chain has TRBV4-2 and TRBJ1-5; D is ambiguous. Trimming stripped 5 bases from V and 0 bases from J, with 11 bases between. The CDR3 length is 15 residues. CDR1 is LGHNA, CDR2 YNFKEQ, per germline.

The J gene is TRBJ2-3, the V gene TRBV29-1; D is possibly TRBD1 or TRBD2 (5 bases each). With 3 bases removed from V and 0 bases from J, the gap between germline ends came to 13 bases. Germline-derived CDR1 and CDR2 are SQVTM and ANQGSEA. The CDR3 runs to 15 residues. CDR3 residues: CSVEAWGSSTDTQYF. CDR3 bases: TGCAGCGTTGAGGCTTGGGGGTCTAGCACAGATACGCAGTATTTT.

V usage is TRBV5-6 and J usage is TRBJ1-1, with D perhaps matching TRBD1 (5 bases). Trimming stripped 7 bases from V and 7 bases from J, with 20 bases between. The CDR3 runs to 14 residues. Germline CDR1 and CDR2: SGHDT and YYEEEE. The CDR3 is CASRRGGGSHEAFF. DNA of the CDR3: TGTGCCAGCCGCCGGGGGGGAGGCTCCCATGAAGCTTTCTTT.

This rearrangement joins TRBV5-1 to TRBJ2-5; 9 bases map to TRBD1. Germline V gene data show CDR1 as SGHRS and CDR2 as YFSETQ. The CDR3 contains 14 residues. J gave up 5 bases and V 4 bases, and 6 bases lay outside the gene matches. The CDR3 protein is CASSRGQGTETQYF. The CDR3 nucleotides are TGCGCCAGCAGCAGGGGACAGGGCACCGAGACCCAGTACTTC.